Listed below are T cell receptor beta chains from one sample, sequenced in a study of human T cells and chemical hapten exposure. TCRdb reprocessed the RACE reads via MiXCR and lists one record per CDR3 protein. Seen here are fewer than 400,000 distinct CDR3 sequences, approximately 6.3% observed once, and the top ten hold approximately 8.9%. Sample: whole blood, taken in connection with sensitization to the hapten diphenylcyclopropenone (DPC). The receptors come from a woman younger than 35 with alopecia areata. Some clones in this sample may be carry-over from other donors' samples. Each CDR3 is given with its conserved first and last residue. Fields, in order: J gene, V gene, clone size, CDR3 protein. Size is omitted from some rows. Given values are once, few, many or a class for expanded clones.

J: TRBJ1-5
V: TRBV6-6
size: many
CDR3: CASSSLPNVVNQPQHF

J: TRBJ2-5
V: TRBV5-5
size: -
CDR3: CASSWGLSQETQYF

J: TRBJ1-2
V: TRBV20-1
size: few
CDR3: CSARVGRQGQNYGYTF

J: TRBJ2-1
V: TRBV29-1
size: many
CDR3: CSVAIGSYNEQFF

J: TRBJ2-3
V: TRBV18
size: -
CDR3: CASSTLASDTDTQYF

J: TRBJ1-2
V: TRBV28
size: -
CDR3: CASTPDGTNYGYTF

J: TRBJ1-2
V: TRBV29-1
size: many
CDR3: CSGRLGDGYTF

J: TRBJ2-5
V: TRBV29-1
size: -
CDR3: CSVEGVRQETQYF

J: TRBJ2-3
V: TRBV6-2/TRBV6-3
size: few
CDR3: CASSSGQSSTDTQYF

J: TRBJ1-2
V: TRBV7-2
size: -
CDR3: CASSPNRGYNYGYTF

J: TRBJ2-2
V: TRBV6-5
size: many
CDR3: CASSSNDRVNTGELFF

J: TRBJ2-3
V: TRBV7-6
size: -
CDR3: CASSFSSGAYTDTQYF

J: TRBJ2-1
V: TRBV6-2/TRBV6-3
size: -
CDR3: CASRRPGLAGGPHYDEQFF

J: TRBJ2-2
V: TRBV12-3/TRBV12-4
size: many
CDR3: CASSFSSTGELFF

J: TRBJ2-3
V: TRBV7-2
size: few
CDR3: CASSFSGTSGGPDTQYF

J: TRBJ2-2
V: TRBV29-1
size: -
CDR3: CSVDMSGSGELFF

J: TRBJ2-1
V: TRBV4-1
size: -
CDR3: CASSQGGLKAYNNEQFF

J: TRBJ2-1
V: TRBV9
size: many
CDR3: CASSVGGGLPSYDNEQFF

J: TRBJ2-7
V: TRBV29-1
size: many
CDR3: CSVSTLTSGGTYEQYF

J: TRBJ1-2
V: TRBV28
size: few
CDR3: CASFTSGTGYFYGYTF

J: TRBJ2-3
V: TRBV4-2
size: -
CDR3: CASSRKTSGGVTSTDTQYF

J: TRBJ2-3
V: TRBV20-1
size: many
CDR3: CSARAGQGVTDTQYF

J: TRBJ1-6
V: TRBV5-1
size: few
CDR3: CASSLVQGNSPLHF

J: TRBJ1-2
V: TRBV29-1
size: few
CDR3: CIVDSGGYTF

J: TRBJ2-1
V: TRBV3-1
size: few
CDR3: CASSRGSQGHNEQFF